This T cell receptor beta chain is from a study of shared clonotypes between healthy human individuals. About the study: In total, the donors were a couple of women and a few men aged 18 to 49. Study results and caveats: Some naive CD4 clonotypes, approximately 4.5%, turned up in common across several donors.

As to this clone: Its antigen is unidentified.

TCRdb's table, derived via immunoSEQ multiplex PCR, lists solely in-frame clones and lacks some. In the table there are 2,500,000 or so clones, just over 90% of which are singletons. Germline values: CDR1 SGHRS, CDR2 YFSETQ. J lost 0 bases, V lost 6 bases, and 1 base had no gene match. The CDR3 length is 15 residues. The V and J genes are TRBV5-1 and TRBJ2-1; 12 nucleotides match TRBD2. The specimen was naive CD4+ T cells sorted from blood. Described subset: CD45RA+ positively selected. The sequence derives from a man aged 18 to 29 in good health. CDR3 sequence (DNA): TGCGCCAGCACACTAGCGGGGGGCTCCTACAATGAGCAGTTCTTC. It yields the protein CASTLAGGSYNEQFF.